The sequence of this T cell receptor beta chain was determined in a study of OX40 agonist ivuxolimab in advanced cancers. Study context: Patients receiving dose escalation had hepatocellular carcinoma, melanoma, renal cell or head and neck cancer. Study-wide results and caveats: Partial responders treated at 0.1-3.0 mg/kg exhibited clonal expansion among the lowest measured. CD4+ and CD8+ blood T cells expanded clonally by week 6 at 0.1 to 3.0 mg/kg. Among T cells, CD8+ cells averaged more expanded clones than CD4+ cells.

The CDR3 runs 15 residues. Germline CDR1 and CDR2: MDHEN and SYDVKM. Trimming removed 5 bases at V and 4 bases at J, with 18 bases between. About this clone: Its cognate antigen is unknown.

TCRdb keeps only in-frame clones here, not all; method: immunoSEQ multiplex PCR. The sample includes some 70,000 clones, roughly 84% of them seen just once. This clonotype was sampled from an adult with an advanced solid tumor such as melanoma, head and neck, liver or kidney cancer. The V call is TRBV28, the J call TRBJ2-7; D may be TRBD1 or TRBD2 (5 bases each). Sequencing used CD4+ or CD8+ T cells sorted from blood, obtained in a trial of the OX40 agonist ivuxolimab. CDR3 coding DNA: TGTGCCAGCAGTGCCCCCGGGGCGCAAAGGTACGAGCAGTACTTC. It yields the protein CASSAPGAQRYEQYF.